This T cell receptor (beta chain) was identified during a study of blood T cell repertoires in COVID-19. This CDR3 has 13 residues. Germline V gene sequence: CDR1 SGHDN, CDR2 FVKESK. V lost 4 bases to trimming and J lost 5 bases, with 11 bases between them. Sequencing used immunoSEQ multiplex PCR; TCRdb keeps in-frame clones, though not all of them. The sample lists 400,000 or so clones; about 87% were seen once. The V and J genes are TRBV14 and TRBJ1-1, with D perhaps matching TRBD1 (5 bases). The sequenced material came from peripheral blood. The origin of this receptor is a man aged 18 to 30 with COVID-19, enrolled during active disease. Here the CDR3 reads CASSPIPGTEAFF. The CDR3 DNA is TGTGCCAGCAGCCCTATACCAGGGACTGAAGCTTTCTTT.